The rows below give T cell receptor beta chains drawn from one sample of a study of blood T cells in healthy people across ages. TCRdb re-derived calls from the 5' RACE reads in MiXCR, one entry per CDR3 protein. The data show 550,000 to 650,000 distinct CDR3 sequences, with 25% to 35% seen just once and approximately 14% held by the top ten. The sample comprised blood. The receptor source for this set is a woman older than 75 in good health. Both conserved end residues are part of each CDR3. The order of the fields is clone size, D gene, J gene, V gene, CDR3 DNA, CDR3 protein. The D gene is left open where the match is weak. Clone size is given for some rows only: seen once, a few or many times, or a class if the clone is expanded.

size: once; D: TRBD2; J: TRBJ2-7; V: TRBV5-1; DNA: TGCGCCAGCAGCGGGGCGACTAGCATCGAGCAGTACTTC; CDR3: CASSGATSIEQYF
size: many; D: TRBD1; J: TRBJ2-3; V: TRBV3-1; DNA: TGTGCCAGCAGCCATACCACGGGACAGGGCACAGATACGCAGTATTTT; CDR3: CASSHTTGQGTDTQYF
size: many; D: NA; J: TRBJ2-1; V: TRBV29-1; DNA: TGCAGCGTTGGAGATTACAGGAGGGCGAATGAGCAGTTCTTC; CDR3: CSVGDYRRANEQFF
size: many; D: NA; J: TRBJ1-5; V: TRBV20-1; DNA: TGCAGTGCCCAGCAGGGCCTAGATCAGCCCCAGCATTTT; CDR3: CSAQQGLDQPQHF
size: NA; D: NA; J: TRBJ1-2; V: TRBV7-6; DNA: TGTGCCAGCAGCGGTTCGGGGGACTATGGCTACACCTTC; CDR3: CASSGSGDYGYTF
size: NA; D: NA; J: TRBJ1-1; V: TRBV3-1; DNA: TGTGCCCGCAGCCAAGATACGGGTAACACTGAAGCTTTCTTT; CDR3: CARSQDTGNTEAFF
size: many; D: TRBD2; J: TRBJ2-1; V: TRBV7-3; DNA: TGTGCCAGCAGCTTAAGGACTAGCGGGGGGGCGAGGAATGAGCAGTTCTTC; CDR3: CASSLRTSGGARNEQFF
size: NA; D: TRBD1; J: TRBJ1-6; V: TRBV5-1; DNA: TGCGCCAGCAGCTTGTCGCGTGTGACAGGGCCTAATTCACCCCTCCACTTT; CDR3: CASSLSRVTGPNSPLHF
size: many; D: NA; J: TRBJ2-3; V: TRBV6-2/TRBV6-3; DNA: TGTGCCAGCAGTTTCGATACGCAGTATTTT; CDR3: CASSFDTQYF
size: many; D: NA; J: TRBJ1-1; V: TRBV7-2; DNA: TGTGCCAGCAGCAAACCCTTGACAGGCCCAAGGACTGAAGCTTTCTTT; CDR3: CASSKPLTGPRTEAFF